This TCR beta chain comes out of a study of STAT3 mutations in large granular lymphocyte leukemia. This clone has a handful of counts. Its antigen is not identified. The junction differs from germline at one of its ends, possibly a read error. Only in-frame clones appear in the TCRdb table, and some are missing; sequencing was by immunoSEQ multiplex PCR. The table lists about 4,200 clones, roughly three fifths of them singletons, with about 71% in the top ten. Study-wide findings and caveats: Clonal expansion was inferred from samples taken at other timepoints. Every T-LGLL patient had at least one immunodominant TCRbeta clonotype. Some patients had persisting codominant clonotypes that could mask small clones. All newly emerging clones after therapy were STAT3 wild type.

The receptor was isolated from a man aged 55-75 years with T-cell large granular lymphocyte leukemia. Some clones in this sample may be carry-over from other donors' samples. Sequencing input: peripheral blood mononuclear cells.

CDR3 sequence: CASSRGRVASNEQYF. CDR3 sequence (DNA): TGTGCCAGCAGCAGGGGCAGAGTAGCCTCCAACGAGCAGTACTTC. The chain has TRBV5-6 and TRBJ2-7; D might be TRBD1 (5 bases). CDR1 and CDR2 from the germline V gene are SGHDT and YYEEEE. This CDR3 region has 15 residues.